This entry is about one TCR beta chain. What it binds is unknown. A read error is possible here, since a much larger clone lies one base away. Only patients with CD8+CD57+ cell expansion on flow cytometry were chosen for sequencing. When blood sampling took place, the patients had received no therapy. TCR beta VDJ combinations and CDR3 sequences were profiled from genomic DNA. One entry per CDR3 protein, called by TCRdb with MiXCR from the reads. The repertoire holds about 16,000 distinct CDR3 sequences, roughly two fifths seen once, with 70% to 90% in the top ten. The data derive from a study of CD8+CD57+ T cells in acquired aplastic anemia. Points from the study as a whole: Measurement in patients showed lower diversity in CD8+CD57+ cells than in total CD4+ and CD8+ pools. Sharing between patients and controls was observed for over 25 CD8+ CDR3 sequences.

This CDR3 comprises 12 residues. The V and J ends lost 4 bases and 6 bases respectively, with 10 bases between them. Germline V CDR1 and CDR2: SGHDT, YYEEEE. Sequences were obtained from CD8+CD57+ T cells sorted from PBMCs. As to subset: bead-enriched CD8+CD57+ effector memory T cells from SAA patients. This receptor was taken from a human donor with aplastic anemia. The chain has TRBV5-6 and TRBJ1-1; no reliable D call. The CDR3 sequence is CASSPPGPEAFF. CDR3 sequence (DNA): TGTGCCAGCAGCCCCCCAGGCCCTGAAGCTTTCTTT. Variable domain in full (rest from reference TRBV5-6 and TRBJ1-1): DAGVTQSPTHLIKTRGQQVTLRCSPKSGHDTVSWYQQALGQGPQFIFQYYEEEERQRGNFPDRFSGHQFPNYSSELNVNALLLGDSALYLCASSPPGPEAFFGQGTRLTVV.